This T cell receptor (beta chain) was recovered during a study of early T cells in non-severe SARS-CoV-2 infection. The CDR3 has 14 residues. The junction had 4 bases not matched to a gene; V was cut back by 6 bases and J by 4 bases. Germline loops: CDR1 MRHNA, CDR2 SNTAGT. Each CDR3 protein is one row after TCRdb ran MiXCR on the 5' RACE reads. The sample holds approximately 49,000 distinct CDR3 sequences, 12% seen once. This clonotype turned up a few times. The J gene is TRBJ2-7, the V gene TRBV6-4; 12 nucleotides line up with TRBD2. The material sequenced was whole blood. The receptor was isolated from an adult who was a healthcare worker with PCR-confirmed SARS-CoV-2 infection or an uninfected control (not recorded which). The CDR3 is CASRQTSGSYEQYF. The CDR3 nucleotides are TGTGCCAGCAGGCAGACTAGCGGGAGTTACGAGCAGTACTTC.